This T cell receptor (beta chain) was recorded in a study of blood T cells in healthy people across ages. Findings and limits, study-wide: Age advanced and TCR beta diversity per million T cells fell, roughly linearly.

This CDR3 contains 12 residues. The V end was cut by 3 bases, the J end by 10 bases, with 11 bases between. Germline V gene lookup returns CDR1 MNHEY and CDR2 SMNVEV (reference sequence). A J-beta primer mix and a sample-barcoded 5' primer were used in a second PCR of roughly 7 to 12 cycles. TCRdb re-derived calls from the 5' RACE reads in MiXCR, one entry per CDR3 protein. Among 500,000 to 550,000 distinct CDR3 sequences listed, around 24% were seen once. About this clonotype itself: The antigen remains unidentified.

Per individual sample, total RNA of at least 6 micrograms was extracted. This same sample was also taken into another study, of T cells of mothers and their children. According to that study: The authors added sample barcodes and 2-4 random nucleotides using the M1S primer of the second PCR.

Sequenced sample: blood. This receptor was taken from a boy between 10 and 17 years old in good health. The genes are TRBV27 and TRBJ2-3; weak D call: TRBD2 (6 bases). This CDR3 reads CASSFPGTPQYF. The CDR3 DNA follows: TGTGCCAGCAGTTTCCCCGGGACTCCGCAGTATTTT.